A selection of T cell receptor beta chains follows, all from one sample in a study of cytomegalovirus exposure and HLA in healthy donors. Profiling relied on immunoSEQ multiplex PCR, and the TCRdb table lists in-frame clones only, not all of them. The table records about 220,000 clones, approximately 88% of them present only once. Sequencing input: PBMCs. The source of these receptors is a woman aged 25 to 45 in good health and CMV-seropositive. CDR3s include the opening cysteine and the closing phenylalanine or tryptophan. A D gene is named only where the DNA matches it firmly. Clone size is stated in some rows and not others, as once, few, many or a class when expanded.

NA	TRBV2	TRBJ2-1	NA	CASSESRLNEQFF	TGTGCCAGCAGTGAAAGTAGACTCAATGAGCAGTTCTTC
NA	TRBV30	TRBJ1-3	NA	CAWSVGQSSGNTIYF	TGTGCCTGGAGTGTAGGGCAGAGCTCTGGAAACACCATATATTTT
TRBD1	TRBV7-2	TRBJ1-2	NA	CASSPDLATGAGGGYTF	TGTGCCAGCAGCCCGGACCTTGCAACAGGGGCCGGGGGTGGCTACACCTTC
NA	TRBV27	TRBJ2-7	NA	CASSSGFHSEQYF	TGTGCCAGCAGTTCCGGGTTCCACAGCGAGCAGTACTTC
TRBD1	TRBV28	TRBJ1-4	NA	CASSLPGTGGISYNEKLFF	TGTGCCAGCAGTTTGCCCGGGACAGGGGGCATTTCGTATAATGAAAAACTGTTTTTT
TRBD1	TRBV18	TRBJ2-3	NA	CASSPSGGARDTQYF	TGTGCCAGCTCACCCTCAGGGGGCGCCCGAGATACGCAGTATTTT
NA	TRBV5-4	TRBJ1-3	once	CASSRPPTEDSGNTIYF	TGTGCCAGCAGCCGCCCCCCGACGGAGGACTCTGGAAACACCATATATTTT
NA	TRBV20-1	TRBJ2-7	NA	CSARDNFEQYF	TGCAGTGCCCGGGACAACTTCGAGCAGTACTTC
NA	TRBV25-1	TRBJ1-2	NA	CASSEGGSTPTFF	TGTGCCAGCAGTGAAGGAGGGAGCACGCCCACCTTCTTC
NA	TRBV7-9	TRBJ2-7	NA	CASSPLTGHYPYEQYF	TGTGCCAGCAGCCCCCTCACTGGGCACTATCCCTACGAGCAGTACTTC
NA	TRBV9	TRBJ1-3	NA	CASSVAGDGNTIYF	TGTGCCAGCAGCGTAGCAGGGGACGGAAACACCATATATTTT
NA	TRBV9	TRBJ2-3	NA	CASSAEGPDTQYF	TGTGCCAGCAGCGCTGAGGGGCCAGATACGCAGTATTTT
TRBD1	TRBV18	TRBJ1-1	NA	CASSPELTGYTEAFF	TGTGCCAGCTCCCCAGAATTGACAGGGTACACTGAAGCTTTCTTT
NA	TRBV7-6	TRBJ2-1	NA	CASSLEVRDKADEQFF	TGTGCCAGCAGCTTAGAGGTTAGGGACAAGGCCGATGAGCAGTTCTTC
NA	TRBV15	TRBJ2-7	once	CATSRESTYEQYF	TGTGCCACCAGCAGAGAATCAACCTACGAGCAGTACTTC
NA	TRBV7-2	TRBJ2-7	NA	CASSFGRTEQYF	TGTGCCAGCAGCTTTGGCAGGACCGAGCAGTACTTC